This T cell receptor (beta chain) derives from a study of cytomegalovirus exposure and HLA in healthy donors. Amplification used 60 Vbeta primers and 13 Jbeta primers. The protocol was immunoSEQ multiplex PCR, while the TCRdb copy is restricted to in-frame clones and leaves out a portion. The table includes about 94,000 clones, about 75% detected once. Study-wide results and limits: An analysis that came later showed most CMV-associated TCR beta chains appearing HLA-restricted. Reportedly, cytomegalovirus status was diagnosed with high sensitivity and specificity. A later analysis linked a missense variant in DCLRE1C to the trimming of TCR beta V and J genes.

The V gene lost 2 bases and the J gene lost 1 base, with 8 bases spanning the gap. Germline V gives CDR1 SGHNT, CDR2 YYREEE (reference sequence). The CDR3 is made up of 14 amino acids. Concerning this clone: Its antigen is not known.

The rearrangement joins TRBV5-4 to TRBJ2-3, with D maybe TRBD2 (5 bases). The specimen was PBMCs. This receptor was taken from a man in his forties in good health and CMV-seropositive. For the CDR3, the DNA is TGTGCCAGCAGCTTTGCGGGCCGCACAGATACGCAGTATTTT. Protein product: CASSFAGRTDTQYF.